The following is a TCR beta chain sequence with its context. Antigen: not known. The data derive from a study of Graves' ophthalmopathy and Graves' hyperthyroidism. Study-wide points: With around 88% sensitivity and less than 83% specificity, a 13-signature model separated ophthalmopathy from stable hyperthyroidism.

A follow-up of 18 months without ophthalmopathy meant that hyperthyroidism was stable. V lost 2 bases and J 2 bases, leaving 16 bases between the germline ends. CDR3 length: 17 residues. From germline, CDR1 is MNHEY and CDR2 SVGAGI. TCR beta CDR3 regions were amplified from RNA transcripts. The first-round RT-PCR employed HTBI primers together with the Qiagen OneStep RT-PCR kit. A multiplex PCR was then performed as the second round. From the multiplex PCR reads, TCRdb called clonotypes with MiXCR, one entry per CDR3 protein. The table records fewer than 650,000 distinct CDR3 sequences, approximately 21% of them present only once.

V usage is TRBV6-5 and J usage is TRBJ1-3; D is uncertain. Material for sequencing was peripheral blood. The origin of this receptor is a woman in her late teens or twenties with stable Graves' hyperthyroidism. Some clones in this sample may be carry-over from other donors' samples. The CDR3 region has the DNA TGTGCCAGCAGTTACCCAAACTCGGGGAGTGCTGGAAACACCATATATTTT. It specifies CASSYPNSGSAGNTIYF.